Below, 17 T cell receptor beta chains from the same sample are listed, as sequenced in a study of cytomegalovirus exposure and HLA in healthy donors. The PCR contained 60 Vbeta and 13 Jbeta primers. Libraries were prepared by immunoSEQ multiplex PCR; TCRdb keeps only in-frame clonotypes and omits some of them. Here the sample spans some 110,000 clones, 60% to 80% being singletons. The sequenced sample consisted of PBMCs. The source of these receptors is a man aged 25 to 40 in good health and CMV-seronegative.

The chain couples TRBV27 to TRBJ1-1, with 9 bases matching TRBD1. The germline CDR1 and CDR2 sequences are MNHEY and SMNVEV (reference sequence). With V trimmed by 5 bases and J by 4 bases, 11 bases remained unmatched. The CDR3 extends over 16 amino acids. The DNA for the CDR3 is TGTGCCAGCAGTGCCGGGACAGGGAATTATATCACTGAAGCTTTCTTT. This encodes CASSAGTGNYITEAFF.

This chain connects TRBV25-1 to TRBJ2-3, with D maybe TRBD1 (5 bases). V lost 6 bases and J 4 bases, leaving 17 bases between the germline ends. This CDR3 has 15 residues. Germline-derived CDR1 and CDR2 are MGHDK and SYGVNS. The DNA for the CDR3 is TGTGCCAGCAGAGGACACACCCGGGCCCCAGATACGCAGTATTTT. It translates to CASRGHTRAPDTQYF.

The rearrangement uses TRBV7-2 and TRBJ1-3; D is possibly TRBD1 (5 bases). The CDR3 runs to 15 residues. Germline V CDR1 and CDR2: SGHTA, FQGNSA. V dropped 5 bases and J dropped 1 base, with 12 bases sitting between them. DNA of the CDR3: TGTGCCAGCAGCATGGGGGGGATTTCTGGAAACACCATATATTTT. The encoded protein is CASSMGGISGNTIYF. Looking up the rest from reference TRBV7-2 and TRBJ1-3 gives the full variable domain: GAGVSQSPSNKVTEKGKDVELRCDPISGHTALYWYRQSLGQGLEFLIYFQGNSAPDKSGLPSDRFSAERTGGSVSTLTIQRTQQEDSAVYLCASSMGGISGNTIYFGEGSWLTVV.

V usage is TRBV19 and J usage is TRBJ2-1, with 8 bases fitting TRBD2. J lost 7 bases, V lost 3 bases, and 11 bases had no gene match. Germline assignment: CDR1 LNHDA and CDR2 SQIVND (reference sequence). The CDR3 runs to 16 residues. CDR3 nucleotides: TGTGCCAGTAGTATGTATAGCGGGACCTCCGGGAATGAGCAGTTCTTC. Translated: CASSMYSGTSGNEQFF.

The rearrangement uses TRBV7-9 and TRBJ2-5; TRBD1 aligns across 9 bases. In germline, CDR1 is SEHNR, CDR2 FQNEAQ (reference sequence). J was trimmed by 1 base and V by 5 bases; bases with no gene match: 5. This CDR3 spans 15 amino acids. The CDR3 reads CASSHLDRGQETQYF. In DNA form, the CDR3 reads TGTGCCAGCAGCCATCTGGACAGGGGCCAAGAGACCCAGTACTTC.

The chain combines TRBV5-1 with TRBJ1-3, with 7 bases fitting TRBD1. CDR3 length equals 17 residues. The V segment lost 3 bases and the J segment 0 bases; nucleotides outside the gene matches: 9. The V gene's germline CDR1 is SGHRS and CDR2 YFSETQ. The CDR3 region has the DNA TGCGCCAGCAGCTCGTCCGGGACAGAGAGCTCTGGAAACACCATATATTTT. Translated, it gives CASSSSGTESSGNTIYF. Full variable domain (rest looked up from reference TRBV5-1 and TRBJ1-3): KAGVTQTPRYLIKTRGQQVTLSCSPISGHRSVSWYQQTPGQGLQFLFEYFSETQRNKGNFPGRFSGRQFSNSRSEMNVSTLELGDSALYLCASSSSGTESSGNTIYFGEGSWLTVV.

This clone was counted a few times. This chain links TRBV5-1 with TRBJ1-4, with a possible D match to TRBD1 (5 bases). This CDR3 comprises 18 residues. CDR1 SGHRS and CDR2 YFSETQ come from the germline V gene. V lost 2 bases and J lost 2, with 19 bases in between. The DNA of the CDR3 is TGCGCCAGCAGCTTTGGTGGATTCCCGACAGCTACTAATGAAAAACTGTTTTTT. Its protein product is CASSFGGFPTATNEKLFF.

CDR3 sequence: CASSLNSRLTEAFF. The CDR3 coding sequence is TGTGCCAGCAGCTTGAATAGCCGACTGACTGAAGCTTTCTTT. The chain has TRBV13 and TRBJ1-1, with D unresolved. V lost 3 bases and J 5 bases, leaving 13 bases between the germline ends. The V gene's germline CDR1 is PRHDT and CDR2 FYEKMQ (reference sequence). The CDR3 sequence is 14 residues long.

The chain couples TRBV5-4 to TRBJ1-6; no clear D gene. Per the germline V gene, CDR1 is SGHNT and CDR2 is YYREEE (reference sequence). V shed 6 bases and J shed 0 bases, with 13 bases lying between them. This CDR3 has 16 amino acids. The CDR3 loop is CASTVLHSSYNSPLHF. Here the CDR3 DNA reads TGTGCCAGCACCGTACTCCACAGCTCCTATAATTCACCCCTCCACTTT.

The chain has TRBV29-1 and TRBJ2-7; tentatively, D is TRBD1 (6 bases). Germline-derived CDR1 and CDR2 are SQVTM and ANQGSEA. V gave up 6 bases and J gave up 3 bases, with 15 bases separating them. The CDR3 length is 13 residues. The CDR3 region has the DNA TGCAGCGTAGGGACATCCTGGAGCTACGAGCAGTACTTC. Translated: CSVGTSWSYEQYF.

To note about this clone: Sequence at one end of the junction differs from germline and may be a read error. The V gene is TRBV28, the J gene TRBJ2-4; TRBD1 might be the D (6 bases). The CDR3 sequence is 16 residues long. The germline gives CDR1 MDHEN, CDR2 SYDVKM. The CDR3 spells CASSSYRVAAKNSQYF. CDR3 nucleotides: TGTGCCAGCAGTTCCTACAGGGTCGCGGCCAAAAACAGTCAGTACTTC.

The chain has TRBV7-3 and TRBJ2-1, with 10 bases aligning to TRBD2. Unmatched junction bases numbered 18, after V lost 5 bases and J lost 2 bases. Germline V CDR1 and CDR2: SGHTA, FQGTGA. CDR3 length: 20 residues. The CDR3 DNA reads TGTGCCAGCAGCCCCCGGGGGGCAGCGGGAGGGCCGTCTCCCTACAATGAGCAGTTCTTC. Protein: CASSPRGAAGGPSPYNEQFF.

The chain has TRBV6-1 and TRBJ1-4, with TRBD1 matching 7 bases. This CDR3 has 13 amino acids. From germline, CDR1 is MNHNS and CDR2 SASEGT. The J segment lost 6 bases and the V segment lost 6 bases, leaving 4 bases of the junction unmatched. The CDR3 loop is CASSRGSYEKLFF. The CDR3 DNA follows: TGTGCCAGCAGCAGGGGGTCGTATGAAAAACTGTTTTTT.

This clone was observed a handful of times. The chain has TRBV19 and TRBJ2-5, with D maybe TRBD1 (6 bases). Trimming pared 3 bases from V and 4 bases from J, leaving 9 bases between. Germline CDR1 reads LNHDA; CDR2 reads SQIVND (reference sequence). The CDR3 totals 13 residues. The CDR3 is CASSITGTETQYF. The CDR3 bases are TGTGCCAGTAGTATCACAGGGACAGAGACCCAGTACTTC.

The chain employs TRBV7-2 and TRBJ2-5; 7 bases map to TRBD1. The J call may be wrong; the DNA end is better matched by TRBJ2-7. Germline values: CDR1 SGHTA, CDR2 FQGNSA. CDR3 length equals 15 residues. Here the CDR3 DNA reads TGTGCCAGCAGCGTCTCCGGGACAGCTACCTACGAGCAGTACTTC. Translated, it gives CASSVSGTATYEQYF.

This chain joins TRBV5-6 and TRBJ2-5; 9 bases are shared with TRBD2. Germline V gene lookup returns CDR1 SGHDT and CDR2 YYEEEE. Trimming removed 1 base from V and 5 bases from J; junction bases left unmatched: 15. CDR3 length equals 18 residues. In nucleotides, the CDR3 is TGTGCCAGCAGCTTGTATCGGACTAGCGAGGGTTCGGGGGAGACCCAGTACTTC. Protein product: CASSLYRTSEGSGETQYF. The whole variable domain, remainder taken from reference TRBV5-6 and TRBJ2-5, is DAGVTQSPTHLIKTRGQQVTLRCSPKSGHDTVSWYQQALGQGPQFIFQYYEEEERQRGNFPDRFSGHQFPNYSSELNVNALLLGDSALYLCASSLYRTSEGSGETQYFGPGTRLLVL.

This clone has only a few counts. The J gene is TRBJ2-7, the V gene TRBV7-2; D is possibly TRBD1 (5 bases). CDR1 is SGHTA, CDR2 FQGNSA, per germline. The CDR3 runs 15 residues. Trimming removed 5 bases from V and 4 bases from J, with 18 bases in between. CDR3 nucleotides: TGTGCCAGCAGCCGGACACCAAGGATAGAATACGAGCAGTACTTC. It encodes CASSRTPRIEYEQYF.